This TCR beta chain was captured by sequencing in a study of human T cells and chemical hapten exposure (dated by TCRdb to the early 2020s). About the full investigation: For sensitization, 2% DPC in acetone was applied to a roughly 2 cm by roughly 2 cm area of upper inner arm skin. Weekly therapeutic DPC doses were additionally applied to the scalp of patients throughout the roughly 25-week study period. Patch testing was done on the upper back using Finn chambers containing 0.01% DPC, and results were scored after 6 days according to International Contact Dermatitis Research Group standards. The mostly female patient cohort included alopecia areata with under or over 50% scalp involvement, alopecia totalis and alopecia universalis. Libraries were pooled for sequencing, and variation in per-sample TCR yields was attributed mainly to small differences in library volumes within the pool. This study followed changes in the peripheral blood TCR repertoire in vivo during primary and secondary sensitization of alopecia patients to the hapten diphenylcyclopropenone (DPC). Patient blood was sampled pre-sensitization (week 0) and at 2, 6 and about 24 weeks after DPC sensitization. Around 30 alopecia patients provided blood for TCR sequencing at one to four time points (pre-sensitization, 2, 6 and 24 weeks). The investigation overall reported the following: The number of TCRs above 1 in 1000 frequency did not change with DPC sensitization; there was no evidence of global repertoire structure alterations. Compared with pre-sensitization or healthy control sets, expanded TCRs formed significantly more large CDR3 similarity clusters, which is consistent with antigen-driven responses. Because all patients had alopecia, a presumed autoimmune disease, the immune response of the patients might differ from that of healthy individuals. Patch test score correlated positively with the number of PT1 expanded TCRs, reaching significance at thresholds 8, 16 and 32 but not at 4. After repeated subsampling, changes were observed in the strength of the expansion versus patch-test correlation and in the threshold at which the correlation became significant.

The library was prepared using RACE. TCRdb lists the instrument as NextSeq 500. Library preparation attached unique molecular identifiers to individual cDNA molecules for quantitative, reproducible TCR counting. Each blood RNA sample was used to sequence both TCR alpha and TCR beta chains. The paper's processing steps were these. A median of approximately 100,000 TCRs per sample was observed, with a range of 23,224 to 690,600. V, J and CDR3 annotation of the TCR reads was carried out using the Decombinator software suite. Every sample was subsampled to the same number of TCRs (28,000) for the PS versus PT1 abundance plots. Expanded TCRs were defined as absent before sensitization and observed at least eight times at the 2-week time point. Clones were called with MiXCR by TCRdb after fastp trimmed the public reads at Q25, and only in-frame beta chains were retained. Records with the same CDR3 protein are collapsed into one entry carrying the most frequent genes and DNA. The V and J calls follow TCRdb's processing rather than the paper's. For this sample the table gives 80,000 to 100,000 distinct CDR3 sequences, of which 9.5% to 15% were detected only once. In total, the top ten clones hold roughly 2.1% of the sample.

Taken with the paper, the label for time point translates to: patch test 1, 2 weeks after DPC sensitization. The treatment or condition label, read with the paper, signifies: therapeutic diphenylcyclopropenone sensitization with weekly scalp DPC. At each patch-test visit, blood was drawn before the patch test was applied. To be eligible, patients had to be aged 18 to 70, diagnosed with alopecia and judged suitable for DPC therapy, while pregnant patients were excluded. Total RNA was extracted from unfractionated whole blood collected in Tempus Blood RNA tubes. A few counts support this clonotype. Its binding antigen is unknown. Base-call qualities are not available, and no considerably larger clone is one nucleotide away. Sequencing was performed on whole blood, taken in connection with sensitization to the hapten diphenylcyclopropenone (DPC). The TCR sequence derives from a woman aged 40-49 years with alopecia areata. Some clones in this sample may be carry-over from other donors' samples.

The CDR3 here reads CSARGGAGIEQYF. The DNA reads TGCAGTGCTAGAGGGGGGGCAGGGATCGAGCAGTACTTC. The V and J segments used are TRBV20-1 and TRBJ2-7; the D segment might be TRBD1 or TRBD2, since each matches 6 bases. V lost 1 base and J lost 6 bases; the stretch between them is 13 bases long. Including the terminal cysteine and phenylalanine, the CDR3 comprises 13 residues. Only the CDR3 DNA is retained, 39 bases long and in frame from the first base. In the germline V gene (reference sequence), CDR1 corresponds to DFQATT and CDR2 to SNEGSKA.